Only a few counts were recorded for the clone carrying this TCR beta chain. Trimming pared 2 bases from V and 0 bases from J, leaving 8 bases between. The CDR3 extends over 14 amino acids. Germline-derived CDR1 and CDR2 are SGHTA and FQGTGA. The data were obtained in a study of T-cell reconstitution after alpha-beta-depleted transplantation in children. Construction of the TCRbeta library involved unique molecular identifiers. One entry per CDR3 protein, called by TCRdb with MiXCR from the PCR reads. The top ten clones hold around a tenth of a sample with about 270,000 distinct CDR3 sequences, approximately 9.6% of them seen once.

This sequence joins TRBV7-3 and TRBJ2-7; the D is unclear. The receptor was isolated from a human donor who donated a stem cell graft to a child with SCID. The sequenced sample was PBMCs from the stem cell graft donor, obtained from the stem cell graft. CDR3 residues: CASSLFPGSYEQYF. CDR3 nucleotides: TGTGCCAGCAGCTTATTCCCAGGCTCCTACGAGCAGTACTTC.